This TCR beta chain emerged from a study of cytomegalovirus exposure and HLA in healthy donors. Study-level points and caveats: Diagnosis of cytomegalovirus status made by the classifier reportedly showed high specificity and sensitivity.

Concerning this clone itself: The antigen is undetermined.

13 Jbeta primers and 60 Vbeta primers were used for the PCR. The repertoire was sequenced with immunoSEQ multiplex PCR; TCRdb's copy has only in-frame clones and lacks some. This table holds approximately 120,000 clones, 74% found once. V was shortened by 4 bases and J by 3 bases, with 13 bases between the two germline ends. Germline loops: CDR1 SGHAT, CDR2 FQNNGV. The CDR3 is 14 amino acids. Whether this donor was CMV seropositive was not recorded. V usage is TRBV11-2 and J usage is TRBJ2-7, with D possibly TRBD1 on 6 matching bases. The specimen sequenced was PBMCs. The receptor was derived from a human donor in good health. CDR3 DNA sequence: TGTGCCAGCAGCTCTGGACAAGGGGGCTACGAGCAGTACTTC. It translates to CASSSGQGGYEQYF.